These 25 T cell receptor beta chains came from one sample sequenced in a study of blood T cell repertoires in COVID-19. Method: immunoSEQ multiplex PCR; TCRdb's copy keeps in-frame clones and lacks some. The sample lists about 90,000 clones; roughly 89% were seen once. Sequenced input: peripheral blood. All receptors come from a woman in her 70s with acute or convalescent COVID-19.

This chain uses TRBV28 with TRBJ1-2; no firm D call. This CDR3 is 16 amino acids long. Trimming removed 5 bases at V and 8 bases at J, with 24 bases between. The V gene's germline CDR1 is MDHEN and CDR2 SYDVKM. CDR3 loop: CASSIPRGVGAAGYTF. The CDR3 DNA sequence: TGTGCCAGCAGTATCCCCCGCGGGGTAGGCGCTGCCGGCTACACCTTC.

This clone was observed a few times. The V call is TRBV4-1, the J call TRBJ1-5; D gene unclear. With 1 base removed from V and 7 bases from J, the gap between germline ends came to 11 bases. Germline CDR1 and CDR2: MGHRA and YSYEKL. The CDR3 sequence is 14 residues long. CDR3 in DNA: TGCGCCAGCAGCCAAGGAGGGATCGGGCAGCCCCAGCATTTT. Translated: CASSQGGIGQPQHF.

This clone was found once. This chain joins TRBV6-5 and TRBJ2-5, with 7 bases matching TRBD1. The germline gives CDR1 MNHEY, CDR2 SVGAGI. Losses at the gene ends were 5 bases for V and 2 bases for J; bases not matched to a gene: 8. The CDR3 has 15 amino acids. The CDR3 sequence is CASSQPWGQQETQYF. The CDR3 DNA is TGTGCCAGCAGTCAACCCTGGGGACAGCAAGAGACCCAGTACTTC.

This sequence joins TRBV5-4 and TRBJ1-6; TRBD1 matches 7 bases. CDR3 length equals 18 residues. The ends lost 3 bases at V and 6 bases at J; junction bases unmatched: 15. Germline lookup yields CDR1 SGHNT and CDR2 YYREEE (reference sequence). CDR3 sequence (DNA): TGTGCCAGCAGCTCTGGGGGGCCAAGGGGGCTCATTAATTCACCCCTCCACTTT. Translation: CASSSGGPRGLINSPLHF.

The chain couples TRBV6-5 to TRBJ1-6; 9 bases line up with TRBD1. The V segment lost 0 bases and the J segment 8 bases; nucleotides outside the gene matches: 5. The CDR3 spans 16 residues. From germline, CDR1 is MNHEY and CDR2 SVGAGI. The CDR3 DNA reads as TGTGCCAGCAGTTACTCGGGGACAGGGATCCATTCACCCCTCCACTTT. This codes for CASSYSGTGIHSPLHF.

This sequence joins TRBV9 and TRBJ1-2, with D possibly matching TRBD1 (5 bases). CDR3 length: 12 residues. V was clipped by 4 bases and J by 4 bases, with 8 bases between them. Germline V gives CDR1 SGDLS, CDR2 YYNGEE. The CDR3 is CASSRDSYGYTF. The CDR3 DNA is TGTGCCAGCAGCAGAGACAGCTATGGCTACACCTTC.

This rearrangement joins TRBV6-5 to TRBJ1-2; perhaps TRBD1 as D (6 bases). The CDR3 runs 14 residues. V shed 6 bases and J shed 4 bases, with 15 bases lying between them. CDR1 is MNHEY, CDR2 SVGAGI, per germline. CDR3 residues: CASREPGTSYGYTF. CDR3 coding DNA: TGTGCCAGCAGAGAGCCCGGGACAAGCTATGGCTACACCTTC.

The chain employs TRBV19 and TRBJ2-1; possible D gene TRBD1, 7 bases. Germline V gene sequence: CDR1 LNHDA, CDR2 SQIVND (reference sequence). CDR3 length equals 15 residues. Trimming removed 3 bases from V and 8 bases from J, with 17 bases in between. The CDR3 region has the DNA TGTGCCAGTAGTATTTCGGGGCAGGGGGGTGATGAGCAGTTCTTC. This encodes CASSISGQGGDEQFF.

The chain has TRBV28 and TRBJ1-2; TRBD1 agrees at 7 bases. Losses at the gene ends were 7 bases for V and 3 bases for J; bases not matched to a gene: 11. The CDR3 has 15 amino acids. Germline CDR1 is MDHEN and CDR2 is SYDVKM. The DNA of the CDR3 is TGTGCCAGCACTCCCGGTAGGGGGCGCGACTATGGCTACACCTTC. Translating it yields CASTPGRGRDYGYTF.

CDR3 in amino acids: CAISESLGQGDGYTF. The CDR3 DNA follows: TGTGCCATCAGTGAGTCCCTGGGACAGGGGGATGGCTACACCTTC. The rearrangement links TRBV10-3 to TRBJ1-2; 11 bases align to TRBD1. The CDR3 consists of 15 residues. Germline V gene sequence: CDR1 ENHRY, CDR2 SYGVKD. The ends lost 0 bases at V and 6 bases at J; junction bases unmatched: 3.

This clone was detected only a few times. The genes are TRBV2 and TRBJ1-2, with a tentative D call TRBD1 (5 bases). CDR3 size: 12 residues. V was shortened by 8 bases and J by 4 bases, with 11 bases between the two germline ends. The germline V gene has CDR1 SNHLY and CDR2 FYNNEI. This CDR3 reads CASGPGRYGYTF. Written as DNA, the CDR3 is TGTGCCAGCGGGCCAGGGCGCTATGGCTACACCTTC.

The rearrangement links TRBV6-2 or TRBV6-3 to TRBJ2-1; possibly TRBD1 for D (6 bases). The CDR3 consists of 12 residues. V was clipped by 4 bases and J by 9 bases, with 10 bases between them. CDR1 is MNHEY, CDR2 SVGEGT, per germline. This CDR3 is CASSSGAGEQFF. For the CDR3, the DNA is TGTGCCAGCAGTTCAGGGGCAGGTGAGCAGTTCTTC.

J is TRBJ2-7 and V is TRBV4-2; 14 bases are a match to TRBD2. Per germline, CDR1 LGHNA and CDR2 YNFKEQ. V lost 4 bases, J lost 5 bases, and 4 bases stayed unmatched. CDR3 length equals 15 residues. The CDR3 DNA is TGTGCCAGCAGCCCCGGGACTAGCGGGAGTGACGAGCAGTACTTC. Protein: CASSPGTSGSDEQYF.

Comments on this clone: Other nucleotide sequences from this sample produce the same CDR3. The V and J genes are TRBV2 and TRBJ1-1; 8 bases line up with TRBD1. V shed 6 bases, J shed 0 bases, and the junction held 3 bases outside the gene matches. The V gene's germline CDR1 is SNHLY and CDR2 FYNNEI. The CDR3 has 14 amino acids. The CDR3 sequence is CASRLTGVNTEAFF. As DNA, the CDR3 is TGTGCCAGCAGGCTGACAGGGGTGAACACTGAAGCTTTCTTT.

The rearrangement links TRBV5-6 to TRBJ1-5, with 8 bases that match TRBD1. V dropped 3 bases and J dropped 5; count of bases not matched to a gene: 4. CDR1 is SGHDT and CDR2 is YYEEEE in the germline V gene. CDR3 size: 14 residues. This CDR3 is CASSSPGQDQPQHF. DNA of the CDR3: TGTGCCAGCAGCTCACCGGGACAGGATCAGCCCCAGCATTTT.

The chain combines TRBV28 with TRBJ1-6; no firm D call. The CDR3 covers 15 residues. The V gene lost 2 bases and the J gene lost 4 bases, with 9 bases spanning the gap. In germline, CDR1 is MDHEN, CDR2 SYDVKM. The CDR3 DNA reads as TGTGCCAGCAGTTTACCCCCTCTTTATAATTCACCCCTCCACTTT. This encodes CASSLPPLYNSPLHF.

The chain employs TRBV7-9 and TRBJ1-1, with D hard to call. CDR3 length equals 15 residues. Trimming took off 5 bases at V and 0 bases at J, with 13 bases between the two ends. Looked up from germline, CDR1 is SEHNR and CDR2 is FQNEAQ (reference sequence). The DNA for the CDR3 is TGTGCCAGCAGCCCCATCATGAGAGTGAACACTGAAGCTTTCTTT. Protein sequence: CASSPIMRVNTEAFF.

The chain is built from TRBV2 and TRBJ1-5; TRBD1 might be the D (5 bases). Deletions cut 1 base from V and 0 bases from J, with 7 bases between. The CDR3 consists of 15 residues. Germline-derived CDR1 and CDR2 are SNHLY and FYNNEI. CDR3 nucleotide sequence: TGTGCCAGCAGTGAAGGACAGTATAGCAATCAGCCCCAGCATTTT. Its translation is CASSEGQYSNQPQHF. Looking up the rest from reference TRBV2 and TRBJ1-5 gives the full variable domain: EPEVTQTPSHQVTQMGQEVILRCVPISNHLYFYWYRQILGQKVEFLVSFYNNEISEKSEIFDDQFSVERPDGSNFTLKIRSTKLEDSAMYFCASSEGQYSNQPQHFGDGTRLSIL.

The gene calls are TRBV27 and TRBJ2-5; D perhaps matches TRBD2 (5 bases). The ends were cut back, 4 bases at V and 5 bases at J, with 14 bases in the middle. Germline V gene sequence: CDR1 MNHEY, CDR2 SMNVEV (reference sequence). The CDR3 has 14 amino acids. The CDR3 DNA follows: TGTGCCAGCAGTTCCTTTTCTAGCCCCGAGACCCAGTACTTC. Its translation is CASSSFSSPETQYF.

This chain connects TRBV18 to TRBJ2-1; 9 bases match TRBD1. Germline CDR1 KGHSH, CDR2 LQKENI. CDR3 length: 17 residues. Trimming took 3 bases from V and 6 from J; bases not matched to a gene: 12. CDR3 residues: CASSPIPGTGSGNEQFF. In nucleotides, the CDR3 is TGTGCCAGCTCACCTATCCCCGGGACAGGGAGTGGCAATGAGCAGTTCTTC. Using reference TRBV18 and TRBJ2-1 for the parts outside the CDR3, the full variable domain is NAGVMQNPRHLVRRRGQEARLRCSPMKGHSHVYWYRQLPEEGLKFMVYLQKENIIDESGMPKERFSAEFPKEGPSILRIQQVVRGDSAAYFCASSPIPGTGSGNEQFFGPGTRLTVL.

This sequence joins TRBV5-5 and TRBJ1-5, with 7 bases that match TRBD1. Germline V gene sequence: CDR1 SGHKS, CDR2 YYEKEE (reference sequence). The ends lost 0 bases at V and 7 bases at J; junction bases unmatched: 4. This CDR3 contains 14 residues. The CDR3 nucleotides are TGTGCCAGCAGCTTGGCCACAGGGGTCCAGCCCCAGCATTTT. Translating it yields CASSLATGVQPQHF.

The chain links TRBV29-1 to TRBJ2-2; D gene unclear. The CDR3 runs 13 residues. The germline V gene encodes CDR1 SQVTM and CDR2 ANQGSEA. Trimming removed 6 bases from V and 7 bases from J, with 15 bases in between. The chain's CDR3 is CSVSVVGSGELFF. The CDR3 nucleotides read TGCAGCGTCTCGGTAGTCGGTAGCGGGGAGCTGTTTTTT.

The CDR3 reads CATSDLEQYGYTF. The DNA for the CDR3 is TGTGCCACCAGTGATTTAGAACAGTATGGCTACACCTTC. The chain has TRBV24-1 and TRBJ1-2; D remains ambiguous. The CDR3 sequence is 13 residues long. V lost 1 base and J 5 bases, leaving 7 bases between the germline ends. The germline gives CDR1 KGHDR, CDR2 SFDVKD.

The V and J genes are TRBV7-2 and TRBJ1-6, with no clear D. CDR1 is SGHTA and CDR2 is FQGNSA in the germline V gene. V was pared by 4 bases and J by 7 bases, with 8 bases between. The CDR3 extends over 13 amino acids. The CDR3 nucleotides are TGTGCCAGCAGCTCTTCCGGGAATTCACCCCTCCACTTT. The encoded protein is CASSSSGNSPLHF.

The CDR3 DNA sequence: TGTGCCAGCTTTTCTTATCTACAGATGAACACTGAAGCTTTCTTT. Its translation: CASFSYLQMNTEAFF. This sequence joins TRBV28 and TRBJ1-1; D gene uncertain. V lost 8 bases and J lost 0, with 16 bases in between. Germline lookup yields CDR1 MDHEN and CDR2 SYDVKM. The CDR3 has 15 residues. Looking up the rest from reference TRBV28 and TRBJ1-1 gives the full variable domain: DVKVTQSSRYLVKRTGEKVFLECVQDMDHENMFWYRQDPGLGLRLIYFSYDVKMKEKGDIPEGYSVSREKKERFSLILESASTNQTSMYLCASFSYLQMNTEAFFGQGTRLTVV.